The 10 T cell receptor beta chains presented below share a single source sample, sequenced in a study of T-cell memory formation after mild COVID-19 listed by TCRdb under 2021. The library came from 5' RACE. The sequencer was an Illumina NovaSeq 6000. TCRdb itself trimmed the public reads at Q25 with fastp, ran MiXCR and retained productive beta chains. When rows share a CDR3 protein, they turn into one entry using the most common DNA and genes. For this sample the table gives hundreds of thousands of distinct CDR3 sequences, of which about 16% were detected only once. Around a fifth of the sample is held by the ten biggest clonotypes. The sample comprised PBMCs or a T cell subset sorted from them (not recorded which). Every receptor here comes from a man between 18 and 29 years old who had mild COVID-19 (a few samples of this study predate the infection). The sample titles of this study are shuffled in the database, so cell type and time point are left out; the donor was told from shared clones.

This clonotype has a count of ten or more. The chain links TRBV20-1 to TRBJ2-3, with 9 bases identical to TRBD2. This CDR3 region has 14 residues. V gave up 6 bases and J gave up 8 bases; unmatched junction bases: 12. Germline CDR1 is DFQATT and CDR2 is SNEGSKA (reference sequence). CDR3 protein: CSASRGLASVTQYF. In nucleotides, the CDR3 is TGCAGTGCCTCCCGGGGACTAGCTTCTGTTACGCAGTATTTT.

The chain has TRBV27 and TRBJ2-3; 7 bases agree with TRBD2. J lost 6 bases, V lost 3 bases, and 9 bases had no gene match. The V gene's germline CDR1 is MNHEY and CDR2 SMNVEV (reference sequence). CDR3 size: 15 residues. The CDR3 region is CASSLGRGIPDTQYF. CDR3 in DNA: TGTGCCAGCAGTTTGGGGCGGGGGATCCCGGATACGCAGTATTTT.

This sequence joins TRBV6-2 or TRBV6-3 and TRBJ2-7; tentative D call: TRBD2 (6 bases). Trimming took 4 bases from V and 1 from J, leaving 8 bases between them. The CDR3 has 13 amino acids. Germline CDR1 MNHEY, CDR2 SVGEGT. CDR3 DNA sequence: TGTGCCAGCAGTTTTGGGAGGTCCTACGAGCAGTACGTC. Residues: CASSFGRSYEQYV.

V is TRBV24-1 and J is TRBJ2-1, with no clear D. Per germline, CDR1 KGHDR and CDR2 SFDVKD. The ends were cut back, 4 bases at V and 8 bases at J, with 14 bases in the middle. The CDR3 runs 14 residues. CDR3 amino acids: CATSDRTMIDEQFF. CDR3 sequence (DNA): TGTGCCACCAGTGACCGAACCATGATTGATGAGCAGTTCTTC.

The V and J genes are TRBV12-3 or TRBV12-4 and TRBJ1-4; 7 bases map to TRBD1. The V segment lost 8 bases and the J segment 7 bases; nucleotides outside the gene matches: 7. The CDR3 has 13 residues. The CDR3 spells CASGDREGEKLFF. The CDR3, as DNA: TGTGCCAGCGGAGACAGGGAAGGTGAAAAACTGTTTTTT.

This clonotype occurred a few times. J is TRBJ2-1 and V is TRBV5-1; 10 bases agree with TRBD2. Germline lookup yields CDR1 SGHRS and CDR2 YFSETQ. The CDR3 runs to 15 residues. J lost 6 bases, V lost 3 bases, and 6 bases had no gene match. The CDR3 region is CASSSQRGGANEQFF. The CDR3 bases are TGCGCCAGCAGCTCCCAGCGGGGGGGGGCCAATGAGCAGTTCTTC.

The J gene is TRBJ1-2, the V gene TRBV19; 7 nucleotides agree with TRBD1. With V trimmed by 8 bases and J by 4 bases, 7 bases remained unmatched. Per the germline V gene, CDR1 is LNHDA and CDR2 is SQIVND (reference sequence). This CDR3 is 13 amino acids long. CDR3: CASYTGTAYGYTF. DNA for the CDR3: TGTGCCAGTTACACCGGGACAGCCTATGGCTACACCTTC.

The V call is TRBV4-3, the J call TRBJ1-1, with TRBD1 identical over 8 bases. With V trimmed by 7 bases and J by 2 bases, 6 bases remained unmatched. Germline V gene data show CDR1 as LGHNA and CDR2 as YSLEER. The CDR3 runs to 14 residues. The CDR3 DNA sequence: TGCGCCAGCAACGCCGGGACAGGAAACACTGAAGCTTTCTTT. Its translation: CASNAGTGNTEAFF.

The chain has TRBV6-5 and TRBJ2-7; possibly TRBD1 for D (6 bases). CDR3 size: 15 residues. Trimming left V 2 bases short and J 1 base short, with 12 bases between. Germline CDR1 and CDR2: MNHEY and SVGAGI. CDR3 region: CASSYGFQGSYEQYF. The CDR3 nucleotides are TGTGCCAGCAGTTACGGTTTTCAGGGGTCCTACGAGCAGTACTTC.

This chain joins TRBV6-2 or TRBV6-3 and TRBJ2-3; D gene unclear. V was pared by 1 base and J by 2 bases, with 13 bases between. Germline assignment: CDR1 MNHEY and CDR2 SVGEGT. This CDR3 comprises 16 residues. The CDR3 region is CASSYFGEHTTDTQYF. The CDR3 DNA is TGTGCCAGCAGTTACTTCGGCGAACATACCACAGATACGCAGTATTTT.